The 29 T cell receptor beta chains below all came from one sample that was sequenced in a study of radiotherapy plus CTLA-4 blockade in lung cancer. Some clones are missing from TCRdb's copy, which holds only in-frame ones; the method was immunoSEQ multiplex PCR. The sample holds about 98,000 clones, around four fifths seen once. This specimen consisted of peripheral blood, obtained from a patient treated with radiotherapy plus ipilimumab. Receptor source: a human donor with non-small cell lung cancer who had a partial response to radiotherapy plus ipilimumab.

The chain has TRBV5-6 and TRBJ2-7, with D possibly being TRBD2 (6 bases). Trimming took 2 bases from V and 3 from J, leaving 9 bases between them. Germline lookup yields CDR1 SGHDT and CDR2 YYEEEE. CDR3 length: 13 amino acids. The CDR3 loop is CASSFGGNYEQYF. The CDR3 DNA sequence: TGTGCCAGCAGCTTTGGGGGGAACTACGAGCAGTACTTC.

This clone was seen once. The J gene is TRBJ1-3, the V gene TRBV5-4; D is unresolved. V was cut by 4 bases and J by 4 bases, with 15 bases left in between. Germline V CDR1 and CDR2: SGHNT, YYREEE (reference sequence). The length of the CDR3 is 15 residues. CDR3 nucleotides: TGTGCCAGCAGCCCCAGCGGGGAGACAGGAAACACCATATATTTT. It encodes CASSPSGETGNTIYF.

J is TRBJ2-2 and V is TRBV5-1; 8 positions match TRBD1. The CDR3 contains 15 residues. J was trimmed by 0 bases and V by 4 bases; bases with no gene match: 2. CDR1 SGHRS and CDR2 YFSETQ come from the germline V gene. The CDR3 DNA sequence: TGCGCCAGCAGCCAGGACAGGGCGAACACCGGGGAGCTGTTTTTT. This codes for CASSQDRANTGELFF.

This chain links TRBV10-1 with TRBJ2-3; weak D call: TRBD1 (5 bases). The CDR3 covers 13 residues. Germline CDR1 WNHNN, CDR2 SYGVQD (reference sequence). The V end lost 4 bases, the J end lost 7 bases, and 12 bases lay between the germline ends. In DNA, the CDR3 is TGCGCCAGCAGTGGTAGGGGTGAGCATACGCAGTATTTT. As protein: CASSGRGEHTQYF.

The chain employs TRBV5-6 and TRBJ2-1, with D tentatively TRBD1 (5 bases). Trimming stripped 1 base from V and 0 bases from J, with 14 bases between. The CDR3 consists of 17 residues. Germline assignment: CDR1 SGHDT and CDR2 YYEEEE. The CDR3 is CASSLRGHQSSYNEQFF. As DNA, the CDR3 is TGTGCCAGCAGCTTGCGTGGACACCAGAGCTCCTACAATGAGCAGTTCTTC. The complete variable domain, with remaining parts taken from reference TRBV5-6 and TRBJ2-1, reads DAGVTQSPTHLIKTRGQQVTLRCSPKSGHDTVSWYQQALGQGPQFIFQYYEEEERQRGNFPDRFSGHQFPNYSSELNVNALLLGDSALYLCASSLRGHQSSYNEQFFGPGTRLTVL.

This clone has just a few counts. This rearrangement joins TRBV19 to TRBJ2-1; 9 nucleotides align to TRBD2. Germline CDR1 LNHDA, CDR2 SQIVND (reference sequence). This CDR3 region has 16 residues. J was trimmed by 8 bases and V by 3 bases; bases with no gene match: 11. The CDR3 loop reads CASSILFGGRAYEQFF. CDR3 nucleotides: TGTGCCAGTAGTATCCTTTTCGGCGGGAGGGCCTATGAGCAGTTCTTC.

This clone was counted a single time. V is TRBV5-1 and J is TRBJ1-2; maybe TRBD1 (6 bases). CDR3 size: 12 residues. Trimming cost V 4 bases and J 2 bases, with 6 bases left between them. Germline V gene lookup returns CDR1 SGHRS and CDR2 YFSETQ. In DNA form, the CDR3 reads TGCGCCAGCAGCGGACAGAACTATGGCTACACCTTC. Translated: CASSGQNYGYTF.

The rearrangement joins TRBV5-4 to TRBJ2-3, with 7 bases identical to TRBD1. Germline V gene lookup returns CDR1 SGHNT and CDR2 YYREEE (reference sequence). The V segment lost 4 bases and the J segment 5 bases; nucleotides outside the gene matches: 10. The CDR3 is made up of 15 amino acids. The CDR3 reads CASSHREGAGDTQYF. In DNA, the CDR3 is TGTGCCAGCAGCCACCGCGAGGGGGCAGGAGATACGCAGTATTTT.

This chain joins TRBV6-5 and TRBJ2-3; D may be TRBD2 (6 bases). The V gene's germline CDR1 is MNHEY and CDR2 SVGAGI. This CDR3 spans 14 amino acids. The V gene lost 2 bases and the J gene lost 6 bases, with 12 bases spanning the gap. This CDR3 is CASSYGREQDTQYF. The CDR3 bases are TGTGCCAGCAGTTACGGCCGGGAGCAGGATACGCAGTATTTT.

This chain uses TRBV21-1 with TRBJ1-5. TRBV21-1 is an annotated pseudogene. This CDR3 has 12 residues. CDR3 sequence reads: CASSKPDQPQHF. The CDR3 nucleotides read TGTGCCAGCAGCAAACCTGATCAGCCCCAGCATTTT.

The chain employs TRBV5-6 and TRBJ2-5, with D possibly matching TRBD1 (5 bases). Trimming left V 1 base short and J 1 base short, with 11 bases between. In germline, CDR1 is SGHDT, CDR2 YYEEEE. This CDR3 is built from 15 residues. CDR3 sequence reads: CASSLRDSVQETQYF. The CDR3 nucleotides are TGTGCCAGCAGCTTGAGAGACAGTGTCCAAGAGACCCAGTACTTC.

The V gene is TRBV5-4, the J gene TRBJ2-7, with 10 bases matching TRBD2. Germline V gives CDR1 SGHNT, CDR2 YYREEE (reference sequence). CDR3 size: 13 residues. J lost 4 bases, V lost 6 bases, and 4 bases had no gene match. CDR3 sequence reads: CASTSGSLYEQYF. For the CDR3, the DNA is TGTGCCAGCACTAGCGGGAGTCTTTACGAGCAGTACTTC.

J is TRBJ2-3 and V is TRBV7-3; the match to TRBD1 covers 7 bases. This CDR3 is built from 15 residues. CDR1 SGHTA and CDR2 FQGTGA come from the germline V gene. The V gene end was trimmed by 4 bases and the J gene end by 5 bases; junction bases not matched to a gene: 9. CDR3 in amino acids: CASSSSGTVRDTQYF. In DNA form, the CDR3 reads TGTGCCAGCAGCTCCTCCGGGACAGTTAGAGATACGCAGTATTTT.

The CDR3 DNA reads as TGTGCCAGCAGCTTGATATGGCCAAGGACATCAACTAATGAAAAACTGTTTTTT. Translating it yields CASSLIWPRTSTNEKLFF. This chain joins TRBV21-1 and TRBJ1-4; no check of the table's D call, TRBD1, against the DNA was made. TRBV21-1 is a pseudogene. CDR3 size: 18 residues.

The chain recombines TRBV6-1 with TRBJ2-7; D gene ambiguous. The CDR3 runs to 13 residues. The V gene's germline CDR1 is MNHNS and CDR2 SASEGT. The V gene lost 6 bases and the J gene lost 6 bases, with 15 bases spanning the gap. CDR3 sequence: CASSHTQQSEQYF. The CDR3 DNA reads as TGTGCCAGCAGCCATACACAGCAGTCCGAGCAGTACTTC.

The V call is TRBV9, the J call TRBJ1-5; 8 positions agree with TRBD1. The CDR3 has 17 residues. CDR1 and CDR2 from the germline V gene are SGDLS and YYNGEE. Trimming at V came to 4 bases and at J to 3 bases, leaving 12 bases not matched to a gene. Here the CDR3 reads CASSPWGGRGPNQPQHF. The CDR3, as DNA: TGTGCCAGCAGCCCTTGGGGGGGCAGGGGGCCCAATCAGCCCCAGCATTTT.

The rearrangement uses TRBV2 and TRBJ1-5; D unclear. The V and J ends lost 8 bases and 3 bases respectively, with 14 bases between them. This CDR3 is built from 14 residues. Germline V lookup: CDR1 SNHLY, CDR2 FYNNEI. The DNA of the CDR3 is TGTGCCAGCGGGGAGGGTGCTAACAATCAGCCCCAGCATTTT. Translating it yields CASGEGANNQPQHF.

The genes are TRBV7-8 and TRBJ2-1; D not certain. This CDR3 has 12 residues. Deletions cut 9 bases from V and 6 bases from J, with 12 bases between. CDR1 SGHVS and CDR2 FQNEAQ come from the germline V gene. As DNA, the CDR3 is TGTGCCAGTCGAACGACGGGCAATGAGCAGTTCTTC. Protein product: CASRTTGNEQFF.

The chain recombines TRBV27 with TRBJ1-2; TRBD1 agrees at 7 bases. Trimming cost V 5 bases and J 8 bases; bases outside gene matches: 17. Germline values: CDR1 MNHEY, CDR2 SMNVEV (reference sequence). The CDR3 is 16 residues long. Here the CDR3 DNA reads TGTGCCAGCAGTCTCTACTCGGGGTTCACAGGGGCAGGCTACACCTTC. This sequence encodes CASSLYSGFTGAGYTF.

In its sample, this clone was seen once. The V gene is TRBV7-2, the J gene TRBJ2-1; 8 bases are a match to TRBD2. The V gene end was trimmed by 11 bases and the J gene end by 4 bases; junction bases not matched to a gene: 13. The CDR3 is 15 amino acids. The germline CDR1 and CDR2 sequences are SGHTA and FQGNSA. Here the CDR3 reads CALKRGWLVYNEQFF. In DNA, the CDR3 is TGTGCCCTCAAGCGGGGGTGGCTAGTATACAATGAGCAGTTCTTC.

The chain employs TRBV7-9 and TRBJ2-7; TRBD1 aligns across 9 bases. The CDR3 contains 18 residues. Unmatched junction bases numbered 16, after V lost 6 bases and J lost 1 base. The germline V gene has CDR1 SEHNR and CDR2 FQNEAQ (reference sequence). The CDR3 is CASSPQPRLTGGSYEQYF. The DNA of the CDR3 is TGTGCCAGCAGTCCACAACCCCGACTGACAGGGGGATCCTACGAGCAGTACTTC.

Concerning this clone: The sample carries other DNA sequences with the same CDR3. The chain's CDR3 is CSALQGYGYTF. In DNA, the CDR3 is TGCAGCGCCTTACAGGGCTATGGCTACACCTTC. The chain uses TRBV29-1 and TRBJ1-2, with D possibly matching TRBD1 (6 bases). The germline V gene has CDR1 SQVTM and CDR2 ANQGSEA. The CDR3 covers 11 residues. Trimming removed 7 bases at V and 4 bases at J, with 10 bases between.

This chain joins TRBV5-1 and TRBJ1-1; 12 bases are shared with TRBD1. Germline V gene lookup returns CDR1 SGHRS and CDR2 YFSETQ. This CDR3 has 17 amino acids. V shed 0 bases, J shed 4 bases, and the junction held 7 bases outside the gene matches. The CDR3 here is CASSLGGTGGSGTEAFF. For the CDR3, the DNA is TGCGCCAGCAGCTTGGGAGGGACAGGGGGCTCGGGCACTGAAGCTTTCTTT.

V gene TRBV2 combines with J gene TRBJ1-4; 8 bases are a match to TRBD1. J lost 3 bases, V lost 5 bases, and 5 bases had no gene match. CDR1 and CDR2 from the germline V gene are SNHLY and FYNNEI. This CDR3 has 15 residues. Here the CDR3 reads CASSRQGSSNEKLFF. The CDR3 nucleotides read TGTGCCAGCAGTAGACAGGGGTCGTCTAATGAAAAACTGTTTTTT. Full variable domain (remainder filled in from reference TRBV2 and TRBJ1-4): EPEVTQTPSHQVTQMGQEVILRCVPISNHLYFYWYRQILGQKVEFLVSFYNNEISEKSEIFDDQFSVERPDGSNFTLKIRSTKLEDSAMYFCASSRQGSSNEKLFFGSGTQLSVL.

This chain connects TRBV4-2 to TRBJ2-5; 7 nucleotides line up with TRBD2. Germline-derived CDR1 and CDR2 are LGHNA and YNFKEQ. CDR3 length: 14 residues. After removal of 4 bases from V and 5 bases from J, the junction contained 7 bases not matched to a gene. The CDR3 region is CASSRREAGETQYF. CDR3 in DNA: TGTGCCAGCAGCCGTCGTGAAGCGGGGGAGACCCAGTACTTC.

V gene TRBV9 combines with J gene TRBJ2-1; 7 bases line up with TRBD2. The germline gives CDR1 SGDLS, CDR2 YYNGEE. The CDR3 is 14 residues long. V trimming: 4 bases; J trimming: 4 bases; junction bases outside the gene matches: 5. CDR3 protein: CASSPMGGYNEQFF. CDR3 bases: TGTGCCAGCAGCCCCATGGGAGGGTACAATGAGCAGTTCTTC. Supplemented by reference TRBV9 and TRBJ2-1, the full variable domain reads DSGVTQTPKHLITATGQRVTLRCSPRSGDLSVYWYQQSLDQGLQFLIQYYNGEERAKGNILERFSAQQFPDLHSELNLSSLELGDSALYFCASSPMGGYNEQFFGPGTRLTVL.

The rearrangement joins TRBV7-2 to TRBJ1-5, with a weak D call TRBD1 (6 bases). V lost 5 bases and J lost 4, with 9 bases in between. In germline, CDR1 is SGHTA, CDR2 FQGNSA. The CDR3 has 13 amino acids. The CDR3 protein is CASSTRGNQPQHF. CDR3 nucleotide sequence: TGTGCCAGCAGCACTAGGGGGAATCAGCCCCAGCATTTT.

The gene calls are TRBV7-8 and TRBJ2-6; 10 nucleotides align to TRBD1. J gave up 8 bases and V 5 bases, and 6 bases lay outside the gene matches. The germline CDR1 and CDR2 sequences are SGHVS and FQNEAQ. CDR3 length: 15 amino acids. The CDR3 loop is CASSRPGQGSNVLTF. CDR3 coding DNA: TGTGCCAGCAGCCGACCGGGACAGGGGTCCAACGTCCTGACTTTC.

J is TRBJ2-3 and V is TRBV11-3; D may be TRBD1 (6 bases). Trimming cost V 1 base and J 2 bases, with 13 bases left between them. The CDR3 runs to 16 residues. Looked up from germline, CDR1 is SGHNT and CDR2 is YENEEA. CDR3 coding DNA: TGTGCCAGCAGCTTAGGGGGGTGGGGGCCCACAGATACGCAGTATTTT. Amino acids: CASSLGGWGPTDTQYF.